This paragraph covers one T cell receptor (beta chain) sequence. V was trimmed by 0 bases and J by 2 bases, leaving 11 bases between them. Germline V gives CDR1 SGDLS, CDR2 YYNGEE. The CDR3 is 15 residues long. The sample originates from a study of blood T cell repertoires in COVID-19. The overall study: Samples came from the United States, Italy and Spain, spanning acute and convalescent COVID-19. T cells, B-cell-depleted T cells, or PBMCs provided the cDNA or gDNA that served as material.

Original analysis: Amplification with reference gene primers provided the estimates of nucleated cell counts. Assay: immunoSEQ multiplex PCR; the TCRdb copy retains only in-frame clones and omits some. Clone size and V and J calls were adopted from that table, with D and trimming inferred from the DNA. The sample carries roughly 100,000 clones, approximately 78% recorded once. This sequence originates from a woman older than 75 with acute or convalescent COVID-19. The chain carries TRBV9 and TRBJ1-1; D remains ambiguous. Sequenced input: peripheral blood. The DNA of the CDR3 is TGTGCCAGCAGCGTAGCTTCAGGTCACAACACTGAAGCTTTCTTT. As protein: CASSVASGHNTEAFF.